What follows are 23 T cell receptor beta chains derived from one specimen sequenced in a study of T cell repertoires in cytomegalovirus infection. No antigen is known for these receptors. TCRdb used MiXCR to reprocess the reads, holding one entry per CDR3 protein. The sample has 640,000 or so distinct CDR3 sequences; around a third are singletons. Sequencing used cultured PBMCs, obtained from culture after CMV antigen stimulation. These receptors came from a human donor in good health (CMV status not recorded). Some clones in this sample may be carry-over from other donors' samples.

The chain employs TRBV12-3 or TRBV12-4 and TRBJ1-4, with D unresolved. The CDR3 sequence is 14 residues long. V lost 7 bases and J lost 3, with 12 bases in between. CDR3 DNA: TGTGCCAGCACCCCAGGCCAGGCTAATGAAAAACTGTTTTTT. Encoded protein: CASTPGQANEKLFF.

The chain joins TRBV10-3 to TRBJ2-3; D gene unclear. V lost 6 bases, J lost 5 bases, and 9 bases lay in between. There are 12 residues in the CDR3. Germline assignment: CDR1 ENHRY and CDR2 SYGVKD. CDR3 coding DNA: TGTGCCATCAGAGCTAGGCAAGATACGCAGTATTTT. Translation gives CAIRARQDTQYF.

This chain uses TRBV5-5 with TRBJ2-7, with D tentatively TRBD1 or TRBD2 (6 bases each). Germline assignment: CDR1 SGHKS and CDR2 YYEKEE (reference sequence). Trimming shortened V by 0 bases and J by 6 bases, and 16 bases separated the two germline ends. CDR3 length: 15 residues. The CDR3 DNA follows: TGTGCCAGCAGCTTGGCCCGGGGGCCTTACCTCGAGCAGTACTTC. Amino acids: CASSLARGPYLEQYF.

This clonotype has just a few counts. The V call is TRBV20-1, the J call TRBJ2-1; 10 bases are a match to TRBD1. Germline loops: CDR1 DFQATT, CDR2 SNEGSKA (reference sequence). The CDR3 totals 14 residues. V lost 4 bases to trimming and J lost 6 bases; unmatched junction nucleotides: 6. In DNA, the CDR3 is TGCAGTGCTATGAGGACAGGGGGGATCAATGAGCAGTTCTTC. The encoded protein is CSAMRTGGINEQFF.

The table lists this clonotype with a few counts. The chain is built from TRBV20-1 and TRBJ2-5; no firm D call. This CDR3 spans 12 amino acids. V lost 0 bases and J lost 5, with 7 bases in between. Germline values: CDR1 DFQATT, CDR2 SNEGSKA (reference sequence). CDR3 in amino acids: CSARDLRETQYF. Here the CDR3 DNA reads TGCAGTGCTAGAGATCTAAGGGAGACCCAGTACTTC.

The rearrangement uses TRBV2 and TRBJ2-3, with D tentatively TRBD1 (6 bases). With 6 bases removed from V and 0 bases from J, the gap between germline ends came to 16 bases. Germline V gene lookup returns CDR1 SNHLY and CDR2 FYNNEI. CDR3 length equals 16 residues. The DNA of the CDR3 is TGTGCCAGCAGCGCAGGGGAAACCCTAAGCACAGATACGCAGTATTTT. Translated: CASSAGETLSTDTQYF.

The genes are TRBV20-1 and TRBJ1-4; TRBD1 agrees at 9 bases. The trim removed 5 bases at V and 5 bases at J, leaving 3 bases unmatched. CDR3 size: 13 residues. Germline values: CDR1 DFQATT, CDR2 SNEGSKA (reference sequence). In DNA, the CDR3 is TGCAGTGCTGGGGACAGGGACAATGAAAAACTGTTTTTT. Translated, it gives CSAGDRDNEKLFF.

The CDR3 protein is CASSLVTTLLAGKLFF. Written as DNA, the CDR3 is TGTGCCAGCAGCTTAGTCACCACCCTCCTGGCCGGAAAACTGTTTTTT. This chain uses TRBV11-2 with TRBJ1-4; D ambiguous. The germline gives CDR1 SGHAT, CDR2 FQNNGV. CDR3 length equals 16 residues. The V end was cut by 1 base, the J end by 10 bases, with 19 bases between.

The sample holds many counts of this clonotype. The chain employs TRBV7-2 and TRBJ1-6, with 9 bases lining up with TRBD1. This CDR3 contains 15 residues. Germline CDR1 SGHTA, CDR2 FQGNSA. The trim removed 7 bases at V and 8 bases at J, leaving 9 bases unmatched. The CDR3 region has the DNA TGTGCCAGCAACAACAGGGGACAGGGATATTCACCCCTCCACTTT. Its protein is CASNNRGQGYSPLHF. Together with reference TRBV7-2 and TRBJ1-6, the CDR3 gives the full variable domain: GAGVSQSPSNKVTEKGKDVELRCDPISGHTALYWYRQSLGQGLEFLIYFQGNSAPDKSGLPSDRFSAERTGGSVSTLTIQRTQQEDSAVYLCASNNRGQGYSPLHFGNGTRLTVT.

J is TRBJ2-7 and V is TRBV28; the match to TRBD1 covers 8 bases. V shed 6 bases, J shed 7 bases, and the junction held 11 bases outside the gene matches. The CDR3 extends over 14 amino acids. In germline, CDR1 is MDHEN, CDR2 SYDVKM. The CDR3 loop reads CASRETGVGLEQYF. CDR3 coding DNA: TGTGCCAGCAGAGAGACAGGGGTTGGGTTGGAGCAGTACTTC.

V usage is TRBV6-2 or TRBV6-3 and J usage is TRBJ2-1; D gene unclear. Germline V gene sequence: CDR1 MNHEY, CDR2 SVGEGT. This CDR3 is built from 13 residues. V lost 7 bases, J lost 4 bases, and 11 bases lay in between. CDR3 protein: CASINSGYNEQFF. CDR3 in DNA: TGTGCCAGCATCAACTCGGGTTACAATGAGCAGTTCTTC.

This clonotype came up a few times. The rearrangement uses TRBV2 and TRBJ1-2; 7 bases are shared with TRBD1. This CDR3 has 13 residues. CDR1 and CDR2 (germline): SNHLY, FYNNEI. The ends lost 2 bases at V and 6 bases at J; junction bases unmatched: 3. The CDR3 loop is CASSENRGDGYTF. CDR3 DNA sequence: TGTGCCAGCAGTGAAAACAGGGGTGATGGCTACACCTTC.

CDR3 sequence reads: CASASEVSGGYTF. CDR3 sequence (DNA): TGTGCCAGCGCATCCGAGGTCTCGGGAGGCTACACCTTC. This rearrangement joins TRBV2 to TRBJ1-2; D call uncertain. V lost 8 bases and J lost 8, with 18 bases in between. In germline, CDR1 is SNHLY, CDR2 FYNNEI. CDR3 length equals 13 residues. Complete variable domain (other parts from reference TRBV2 and TRBJ1-2): EPEVTQTPSHQVTQMGQEVILRCVPISNHLYFYWYRQILGQKVEFLVSFYNNEISEKSEIFDDQFSVERPDGSNFTLKIRSTKLEDSAMYFCASASEVSGGYTFGSGTRLTVV.

The rearrangement joins TRBV27 to TRBJ1-6; D not certain. This CDR3 is 16 amino acids long. Trimming cost V 4 bases and J 4 bases, with 14 bases left between them. Germline CDR1 and CDR2: MNHEY and SMNVEV (reference sequence). The CDR3 here is CASSSSRAGYNSPLHF. CDR3 nucleotide sequence: TGTGCCAGCAGTTCATCGAGGGCCGGATATAATTCACCCCTCCACTTT.

This clonotype was observed a few times. This chain connects TRBV4-2 to TRBJ2-1; D call uncertain. The V and J ends lost 1 base and 1 base respectively, with 14 bases between them. The CDR3 runs 17 residues. Germline V CDR1 and CDR2: LGHNA, YNFKEQ. In nucleotides, the CDR3 is TGTGCCAGCAGCCAAGTTAAGGCGGACCCTTCCTACAATGAGCAGTTCTTC. Translated: CASSQVKADPSYNEQFF.

About this clonotype itself: The junction shows a germline mismatch at one end, possibly a read error. The V and J genes are TRBV10-3 and TRBJ1-2; the D is unclear. CDR3 length: 14 residues. Germline CDR1 reads ENHRY; CDR2 reads SYGVKD. CDR3 loop: CAISDLRAIYGSTF. In DNA form, the CDR3 reads TGTGCCATCAGTGATCTGCGGGCAATCTATGGCTCCACCTTC.

This clonotype occurred a few times. The chain recombines TRBV6-1 with TRBJ2-7; the match to TRBD2 covers 7 bases. V shed 3 bases and J 5 bases; nucleotides not matched to a gene: 7. The CDR3 has 14 amino acids. CDR1 and CDR2 (germline): MNHNS, SASEGT. The DNA for the CDR3 is TGTGCCAGCAGTGACGGCGGGGGATTTAACGAGCAGTACTTC. This translates into CASSDGGGFNEQYF.

This clonotype has more than one count but fewer than ten. The J gene is TRBJ2-3, the V gene TRBV19, with 9 nucleotides matching TRBD1. CDR3 size: 15 residues. With 5 bases clipped from V and 11 bases from J, the junction kept 14 bases outside the gene matches. From germline, CDR1 is LNHDA and CDR2 SQIVND (reference sequence). The DNA for the CDR3 is TGTGCCAGTAGTGCCTGGACAGGGGCGAATGTCGTGCAGTATTTT. Residues: CASSAWTGANVVQYF. Combining the CDR3 with reference TRBV19 and TRBJ2-3 gives the whole variable domain DGGITQSPKYLFRKEGQNVTLSCEQNLNHDAMYWYRQDPGQGLRLIYYSQIVNDFQKGDIAEGYSVSREKKESFPLTVTSAQKNPTAFYLCASSAWTGANVVQYFGPGTRLTVL.

CDR3 in amino acids: CSATPRSDTNEQFF. DNA for the CDR3: TGCAGTGCTACCCCCCGATCCGACACCAATGAGCAGTTCTTC. This chain connects TRBV20-1 to TRBJ2-1; no clear D gene. Trimming took 4 bases from V and 6 from J, leaving 16 bases between them. The CDR3 length is 14 residues. In germline, CDR1 is DFQATT, CDR2 SNEGSKA (reference sequence).

The count of this clonotype is one. This chain links TRBV7-9 with TRBJ2-5, with TRBD2 matching 8 bases. V lost 2 bases and J lost 5; bases outside the gene matches: 10. CDR1 is SEHNR and CDR2 is FQNEAQ in the germline V gene (reference sequence). CDR3 size: 16 residues. The chain's CDR3 is CASSLFRGGERETQYF. In nucleotides, the CDR3 is TGTGCCAGCAGCTTATTTCGGGGGGGAGAAAGGGAGACCCAGTACTTC.

V and J are TRBV10-1 and TRBJ2-5; possibly TRBD2 for D (5 bases). This CDR3 is built from 13 residues. The germline CDR1 and CDR2 sequences are WNHNN and SYGVQD (reference sequence). V was cut by 3 bases and J by 7 bases, with 12 bases left in between. CDR3 bases: TGCGCCAGCAGTGAACCGGGGAATGGGACCCAGTACTTC. Its translation is CASSEPGNGTQYF.

This clonotype has more than one count but fewer than ten. This rearrangement joins TRBV19 to TRBJ2-7, with 8 bases fitting TRBD2. The germline CDR1 and CDR2 sequences are LNHDA and SQIVND (reference sequence). The CDR3 sequence is 13 residues long. With V trimmed by 3 bases and J by 3 bases, 1 base remained unmatched. The CDR3: CASSMAGGYEQYF. As DNA, the CDR3 is TGTGCCAGTAGTATGGCGGGAGGCTACGAGCAGTACTTC.

This clonotype was observed a handful of times. The chain is built from TRBV11-2 and TRBJ2-3; tentative D call: TRBD2 (7 bases). The CDR3 loop spans 13 amino acids. In germline, CDR1 is SGHAT, CDR2 FQNNGV. V was cut by 10 bases and J by 2 bases, with 13 bases left in between. DNA of the CDR3: TGTGCCACTAGGGGGGGGGACACAGATACGCAGTATTTT. Its protein is CATRGGDTDTQYF.